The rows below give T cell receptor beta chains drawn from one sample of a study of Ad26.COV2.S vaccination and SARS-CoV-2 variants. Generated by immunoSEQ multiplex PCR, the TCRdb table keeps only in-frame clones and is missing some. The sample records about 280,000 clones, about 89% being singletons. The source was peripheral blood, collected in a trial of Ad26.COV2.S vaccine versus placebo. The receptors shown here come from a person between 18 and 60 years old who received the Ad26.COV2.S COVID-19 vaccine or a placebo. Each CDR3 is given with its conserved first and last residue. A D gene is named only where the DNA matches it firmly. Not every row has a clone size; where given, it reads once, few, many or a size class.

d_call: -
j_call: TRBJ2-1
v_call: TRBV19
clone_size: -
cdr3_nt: TGTGCCAGTAGTATAGATTTAACCACCCGCTCCTACAATGAGCAGTTCTTC
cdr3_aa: CASSIDLTTRSYNEQFF

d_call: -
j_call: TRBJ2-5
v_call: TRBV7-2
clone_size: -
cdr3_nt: TGTGCCAGCAGCTTAGGAGGGGAGAAGACCCAGTACTTC
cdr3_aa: CASSLGGEKTQYF

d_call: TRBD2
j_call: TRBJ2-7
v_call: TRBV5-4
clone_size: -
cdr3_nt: TGTGCCAGCAGCTTCTCCGCGGGACTAGGGGGTATCGAGCAGTACTTC
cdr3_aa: CASSFSAGLGGIEQYF

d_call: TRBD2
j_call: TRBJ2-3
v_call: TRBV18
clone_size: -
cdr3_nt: TGTGCCAGCTCACCTCCCACTAGCGGGGGATCCACAGATACGCAGTATTTT
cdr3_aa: CASSPPTSGGSTDTQYF

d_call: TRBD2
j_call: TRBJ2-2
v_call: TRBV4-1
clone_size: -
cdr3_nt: TGCGCCAGCAGCCAATTTTCCTTAGCGGGAGGTCTCACCGGGGAGCTGTTTTTT
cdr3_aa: CASSQFSLAGGLTGELFF

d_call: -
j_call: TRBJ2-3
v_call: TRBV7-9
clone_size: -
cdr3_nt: TGTGCCAGCAGCATCCATGCCAAGGGGGTATCTAGCACAGATACGCAGTATTTT
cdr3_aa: CASSIHAKGVSSTDTQYF

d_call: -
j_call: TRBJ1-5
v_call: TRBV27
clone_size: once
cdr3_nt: TGTGCCAGCAGTTTTTTCCCATATCAGCCCCAGCATTTT
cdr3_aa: CASSFFPYQPQHF

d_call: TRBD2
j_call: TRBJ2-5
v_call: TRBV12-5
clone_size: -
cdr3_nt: TGTGCTAGTGGTTCCGGACTAGCGGTCTCCGGGACCCAGTACTTC
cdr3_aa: CASGSGLAVSGTQYF

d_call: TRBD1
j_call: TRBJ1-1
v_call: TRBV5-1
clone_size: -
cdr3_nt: TGCGCCAGCAGCTTTGCCCAGGGGGCCTTGAATGAAGCTTTCTTT
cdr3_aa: CASSFAQGALNEAFF

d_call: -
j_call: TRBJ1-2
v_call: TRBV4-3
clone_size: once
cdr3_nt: TGCGCCAGCAGCCAAGACAGGGGAGCACCTTATGGCTACACCTTC
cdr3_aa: CASSQDRGAPYGYTF

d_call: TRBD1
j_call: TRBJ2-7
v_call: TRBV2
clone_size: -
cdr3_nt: TGTGCCAGCAGTGTCCCCCTGGACAGGGGAAGCGGTGGTCCCTACGAGCAGTACTTC
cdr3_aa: CASSVPLDRGSGGPYEQYF

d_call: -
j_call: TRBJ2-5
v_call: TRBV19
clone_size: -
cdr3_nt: TGTGCCAGTAGTATAGGGGCTCCTCAAGAGACCCAGTACTTC
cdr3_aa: CASSIGAPQETQYF

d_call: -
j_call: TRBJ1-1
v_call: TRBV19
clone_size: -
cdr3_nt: TGTGCCAGTAGTGGTGGGGGGCTAGGGGACACTGAAGCTTTCTTT
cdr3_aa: CASSGGGLGDTEAFF

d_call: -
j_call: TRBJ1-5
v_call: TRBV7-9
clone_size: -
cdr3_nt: TGTGCCAGCAGCCCTCCCGGGGGGGGAGAACAGCCCCAGCATTTT
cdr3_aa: CASSPPGGGEQPQHF

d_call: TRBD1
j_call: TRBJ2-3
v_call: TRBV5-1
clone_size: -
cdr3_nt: TGCGCCAGCAGCTGGAGGACAGGGTCCGTTTTGGCAGATACGCAGTATTTT
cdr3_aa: CASSWRTGSVLADTQYF

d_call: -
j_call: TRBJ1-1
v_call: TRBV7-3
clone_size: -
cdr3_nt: TGTGCCAGCAGCTTAAATCCCCAGGGTCCGGCCACTGAAGCTTTCTTT
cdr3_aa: CASSLNPQGPATEAFF

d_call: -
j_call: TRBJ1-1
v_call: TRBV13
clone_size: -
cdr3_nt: TGTGCCAGCAGCTTTAAGACAGGGAACACTGAAGCTTTCTTT
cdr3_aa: CASSFKTGNTEAFF

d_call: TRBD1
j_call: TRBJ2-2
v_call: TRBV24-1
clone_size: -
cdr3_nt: TGTGCCACCAAAGGCCAGGGGGCTGACGGGGAGCTGTTTTTT
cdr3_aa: CATKGQGADGELFF

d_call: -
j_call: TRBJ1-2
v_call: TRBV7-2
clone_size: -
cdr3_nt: TGTGCCAGCAGCTTAGTGTGGGGGGTGGATAGCTATGGCTACACCTTC
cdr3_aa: CASSLVWGVDSYGYTF

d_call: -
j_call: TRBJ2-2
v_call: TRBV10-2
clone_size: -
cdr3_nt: TGCGCCAGCGGAGTGGTTTACTCCGCGACCGGGGAGCTGTTTTTT
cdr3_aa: CASGVVYSATGELFF

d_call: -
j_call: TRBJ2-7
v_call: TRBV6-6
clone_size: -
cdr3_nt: TGTGCCAGCACAGGGGAGTTGTTTGACGAGCAGTACTTC
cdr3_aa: CASTGELFDEQYF

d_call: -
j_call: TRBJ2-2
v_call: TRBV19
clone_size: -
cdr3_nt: TGTGCCAGTAGTACAGGGGGGTTAAGGGAGCTGTTTTTT
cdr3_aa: CASSTGGLRELFF

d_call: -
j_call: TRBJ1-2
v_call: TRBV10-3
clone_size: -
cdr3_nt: TGTGCCATCAGAGTCTCTTATGGCTACACCTTC
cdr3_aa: CAIRVSYGYTF

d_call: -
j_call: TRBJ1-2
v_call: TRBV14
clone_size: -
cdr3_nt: TGTGCCAGCAGCCTTCGGACGGTGGCGGGCTATGGCTACACCTTC
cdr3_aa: CASSLRTVAGYGYTF

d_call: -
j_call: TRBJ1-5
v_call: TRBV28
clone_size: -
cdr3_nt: TGTGCCAGCAGCCAGGGGACCAGCAATCAGCCCCAGCATTTT
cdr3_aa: CASSQGTSNQPQHF

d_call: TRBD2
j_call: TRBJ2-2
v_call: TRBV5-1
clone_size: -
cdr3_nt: TGCGCCAGCAGCGGGGGGACTAGCGGGAGGTCGAACACCGGGGAGCTGTTTTTT
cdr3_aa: CASSGGTSGRSNTGELFF

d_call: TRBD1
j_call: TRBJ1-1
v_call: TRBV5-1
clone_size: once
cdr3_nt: TGCGCCAGCAGCTTAGGGGCTCGGGGACAGGGATCTGAAGCTTTCTTT
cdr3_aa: CASSLGARGQGSEAFF

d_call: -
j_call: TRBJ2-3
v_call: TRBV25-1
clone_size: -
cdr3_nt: TGTGCCAGCAGTTATGGAGGGGGCGAAGATACGCAGTATTTT
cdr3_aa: CASSYGGGEDTQYF

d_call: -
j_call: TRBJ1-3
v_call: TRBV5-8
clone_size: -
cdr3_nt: TGTGCCAGCAGCCTCATTGGACGGAGATCTGGAAACACCATATATTTT
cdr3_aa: CASSLIGRRSGNTIYF

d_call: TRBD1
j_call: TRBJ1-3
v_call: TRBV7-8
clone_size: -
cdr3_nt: TGTGCCAGCAGCCCAGGGGGGTTCTCTGGAAACACCATATATTTT
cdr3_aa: CASSPGGFSGNTIYF

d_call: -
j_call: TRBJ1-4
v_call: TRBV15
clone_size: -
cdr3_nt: TGTGCCACCAGCAGAGGGGGATTAGGGCGGAATGAAAAACTGTTTTTT
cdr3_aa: CATSRGGLGRNEKLFF

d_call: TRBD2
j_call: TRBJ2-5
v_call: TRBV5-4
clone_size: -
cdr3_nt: TGTGCCAGCAGCTATCCTGGGGAGGGCCGGGAGACCCAGTACTTC
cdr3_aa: CASSYPGEGRETQYF